Listed below are T cell receptor beta chains from one sample, sequenced in a study of shared clonotypes between healthy human individuals. Clones were sequenced by immunoSEQ multiplex PCR, and TCRdb holds only the in-frame ones, with some missing. This table has hundreds of thousands of clones, about 96% appearing once. Sample: naive CD8+ T cells sorted from blood. These receptors were obtained from a man aged 25 to 45 in good health. Each CDR3 is given with its conserved first and last residue. Each record gives: D gene, V gene, J gene, clone size, CDR3 protein, CDR3 DNA. A D gene is named only where the DNA matches it firmly. Clone size is not always given. Where it is, it says once, few, many or a class for expanded clones.

.	TRBV2	TRBJ1-1	.	CASSHQGTEAFF	TGTGCCAGCAGTCACCAGGGAACTGAAGCTTTCTTT
TRBD1	TRBV19	TRBJ1-5	.	CASIPRDRVGQPQHF	TGTGCCAGTATCCCCCGGGACAGGGTCGGCCAGCCCCAGCATTTT
.	TRBV7-2	TRBJ2-3	once	CASNGGALGTDTQYF	TGTGCCAGCAACGGCGGGGCGTTGGGCACAGATACGCAGTATTTT
TRBD1	TRBV9	TRBJ2-6	once	CASSPTGPGTGGAGANVLTF	TGTGCCAGCAGCCCCACAGGCCCCGGGACAGGGGGCGCTGGGGCCAACGTCCTGACTTTC
TRBD1	TRBV14	TRBJ1-5	.	CASSPTGSNQPQHF	TGTGCCAGCAGCCCGACAGGGTCCAATCAGCCCCAGCATTTT
TRBD2	TRBV7-9	TRBJ2-7	.	CATTLGLAGASYEQYF	TGTGCCACCACCCTGGGGCTAGCGGGAGCCTCCTACGAGCAGTACTTC
.	TRBV7-9	TRBJ2-3	.	CASSPPTGGSTDTQYF	TGTGCCAGCAGCCCCCCCACGGGTGGGAGCACAGATACGCAGTATTTT
.	TRBV5-4	TRBJ2-7	once	CASSQAGGGRPTEQYF	TGTGCCAGCAGCCAGGCTGGGGGGGGGCGCCCCACCGAGCAGTACTTC
.	TRBV30	TRBJ2-7	.	CAWSPLASAEINYEQYF	TGTGCCTGGAGCCCCCTCGCTTCCGCGGAGATTAACTACGAGCAGTACTTC
TRBD2	TRBV4-1	TRBJ2-7	.	CASSQASGRGYEQYF	TGCGCCAGCAGCCAAGCTAGCGGGAGAGGATACGAGCAGTACTTC
TRBD2	TRBV14	TRBJ2-3	.	CASSQAAGGPLDTQYF	TGTGCCAGCAGCCAAGCAGCGGGAGGGCCCCTAGATACGCAGTATTTT
.	TRBV7-9	TRBJ2-5	.	CASSPTAGPETQYF	TGTGCCAGCAGCCCCACCGCAGGGCCAGAGACCCAGTACTTC
.	TRBV7-3	TRBJ1-2	.	CASSLTGEDGNFYGYTF	TGTGCCAGCAGCTTAACGGGGGAAGACGGAAACTTTTATGGCTACACCTTC
.	TRBV27	TRBJ2-1	.	CASSLDHRESSYNEQFF	TGTGCCAGCAGCCTCGATCACAGGGAGAGCTCCTACAATGAGCAGTTCTTC
.	TRBV11-2	TRBJ2-3	.	CASSSFPGGEATDTQYF	TGTGCCAGCAGCTCATTCCCAGGCGGGGAGGCCACAGATACGCAGTATTTT
.	TRBV14	TRBJ1-2	.	CASSHLDGYTF	TGTGCCAGCAGCCACCTAGATGGCTACACCTTC
.	TRBV4-1	TRBJ1-2	few	CASSQDPQRPNYGYTF	TGCGCCAGCAGCCAAGACCCTCAGAGACCTAACTATGGCTACACCTTC
TRBD1	TRBV7-8	TRBJ2-3	.	CASSLALGQGNSGDTQYF	TGTGCCAGCAGCTTAGCGTTGGGACAGGGAAATAGTGGAGATACGCAGTATTTT
.	TRBV28	TRBJ2-7	.	CASSSSYLGSVTYEQYF	TGTGCCAGCAGTTCATCGTACTTAGGTTCAGTAACCTACGAGCAGTACTTC
.	TRBV5-1	TRBJ2-7	.	CASSFISGGVYEQYF	TGCGCCAGCAGCTTTATTTCAGGCGGCGTCTACGAGCAGTACTTC
.	TRBV4-2	TRBJ2-1	.	CASSQGGNEQFF	TGTGCCAGCAGCCAAGGAGGCAATGAGCAGTTCTTC
TRBD2	TRBV7-9	TRBJ2-1	.	CASSILAGGYNEQFF	TGTGCCAGCAGCATACTAGCGGGAGGGTACAATGAGCAGTTCTTC
.	TRBV4-1	TRBJ1-1	.	CASSQALTGNTEAFF	TGCGCCAGCAGCCAAGCTCTAACAGGGAACACTGAAGCTTTCTTT
TRBD1	TRBV28	TRBJ2-1	.	CASSPHRQGVNEQFF	TGTGCCAGCAGTCCTCACCGACAGGGTGTCAATGAGCAGTTCTTC
.	TRBV19	TRBJ2-4	.	CASSIGLALRIAKNIQYF	TGTGCCAGTAGTATCGGGCTAGCGTTAAGAATAGCCAAAAACATTCAGTACTTC
TRBD2	TRBV5-1	TRBJ2-1	.	CASSLGTSGVNEQFF	TGCGCCAGCAGCCTCGGGACTAGCGGAGTCAATGAGCAGTTCTTC
TRBD1	TRBV7-9	TRBJ1-2	.	CASSLGQGIYGYTF	TGTGCCAGCAGCTTGGGACAGGGGATCTATGGCTACACCTTC
.	TRBV6-4	TRBJ2-1	.	CASSVSPTYNEQFF	TGTGCCAGCAGTGTTTCCCCAACCTACAATGAGCAGTTCTTC
.	TRBV6-5	TRBJ2-1	.	CASSYLGDVTYNEQFF	TGTGCCAGCAGTTACCTAGGGGACGTAACCTACAATGAGCAGTTCTTC
TRBD2	TRBV25-1	TRBJ2-7	.	CASSIRGAYEQYF	TGTGCCAGCAGTATTCGGGGGGCCTACGAGCAGTACTTC
.	TRBV14	TRBJ1-5	.	CASSQDRYSNQPQHF	TGTGCCAGCAGCCAAGACCGGTATAGCAATCAGCCCCAGCATTTT
.	TRBV9	TRBJ2-7	.	CASSPRPRDYEQYF	TGTGCCAGCAGCCCCCGCCCCCGGGACTACGAGCAGTACTTC
.	TRBV2	TRBJ2-7	.	CASGGGTGYEQYF	TGTGCCAGTGGGGGGGGCACCGGCTACGAGCAGTACTTC
.	TRBV12-5	TRBJ2-2	.	CASGLTHTTNTGELFF	TGTGCTAGTGGTTTGACCCACACAACGAACACCGGGGAGCTGTTTTTT
.	TRBV5-6	TRBJ2-1	.	CASSFNAATSSYNEQFF	TGTGCCAGCAGCTTCAACGCGGCGACCAGCTCCTACAATGAGCAGTTCTTC
.	TRBV27	TRBJ2-1	once	CASSLIGADQFF	TGTGCCAGCAGTTTAATAGGGGCAGATCAGTTCTTC
.	TRBV2	TRBJ2-3	.	CASSEAQATDTQYF	TGTGCCAGCAGTGAAGCACAGGCCACAGATACGCAGTATTTT
TRBD2	TRBV28	TRBJ2-1	.	CASSLGLAGASNEQFF	TGTGCCAGCAGCCTTGGACTAGCGGGCGCAAGCAATGAGCAGTTCTTC
TRBD1	TRBV6-1	TRBJ2-5	once	CASKKLQGSGETQYF	TGTGCCAGCAAAAAACTACAGGGGTCAGGGGAGACCCAGTACTTC
.	TRBV10-2	TRBJ1-1	.	CASSEIPNTEAFF	TGCGCCAGCAGTGAGATTCCGAACACTGAAGCTTTCTTT
TRBD1	TRBV5-6	TRBJ1-1	once	CASSPGTGIGTEAFF	TGTGCCAGCAGCCCCGGGACAGGGATCGGGACTGAAGCTTTCTTT
.	TRBV9	TRBJ1-5	.	CASSVGGYQPQHF	TGTGCCAGCAGCGTAGGGGGTTATCAGCCCCAGCATTTT
.	TRBV5-5	TRBJ2-3	.	CASSHYDTDTDTQYF	TGTGCCAGCAGCCACTACGACACAGACACAGATACGCAGTATTTT
.	TRBV29-1	TRBJ1-3	once	CSATTRGSGNTIYF	TGCAGCGCGACGACCCGGGGCTCTGGAAACACCATATATTTT
.	TRBV21-1	TRBJ2-2	.	CASSKIGQGHSTGELFF	TGTGCCAGCAGCAAAATTGGGCAGGGGCATAGCACCGGGGAGCTGTTTTTT
.	TRBV9	TRBJ1-1	.	CASSAGFLNTEAFF	TGTGCCAGCAGCGCCGGCTTTTTGAACACTGAAGCTTTCTTT
TRBD1	TRBV13	TRBJ2-7	.	CASSLNGQGLGEQYF	TGTGCCAGCAGCTTAAATGGACAGGGGCTTGGGGAGCAGTACTTC
.	TRBV30	TRBJ1-2	once	CASALGDHNYGYTF	TGTGCCTCCGCATTAGGAGACCATAACTATGGCTACACCTTC
TRBD1	TRBV29-1	TRBJ2-7	.	CSVEAGQGANEQYF	TGCAGCGTTGAGGCAGGACAGGGGGCGAATGAGCAGTACTTC
.	TRBV29-1	TRBJ2-7	.	CSVQGLSGLLASYEQYF	TGCAGCGTTCAAGGTCTTTCGGGACTGCTCGCTTCCTACGAGCAGTACTTC
TRBD1	TRBV7-9	TRBJ1-1	.	CASSSPGTGDTEAFF	TGTGCCAGCAGCTCCCCTGGGACAGGGGACACTGAAGCTTTCTTT
TRBD2	TRBV4-1	TRBJ2-3	.	CASSQRLAGVADTQYF	TGCGCCAGCAGCCAAAGGCTAGCGGGAGTAGCAGATACGCAGTATTTT
.	TRBV7-9	TRBJ1-1	.	CASSKMDSSMNTEAFF	TGTGCCAGCAGCAAAATGGACAGTTCCATGAACACTGAAGCTTTCTTT